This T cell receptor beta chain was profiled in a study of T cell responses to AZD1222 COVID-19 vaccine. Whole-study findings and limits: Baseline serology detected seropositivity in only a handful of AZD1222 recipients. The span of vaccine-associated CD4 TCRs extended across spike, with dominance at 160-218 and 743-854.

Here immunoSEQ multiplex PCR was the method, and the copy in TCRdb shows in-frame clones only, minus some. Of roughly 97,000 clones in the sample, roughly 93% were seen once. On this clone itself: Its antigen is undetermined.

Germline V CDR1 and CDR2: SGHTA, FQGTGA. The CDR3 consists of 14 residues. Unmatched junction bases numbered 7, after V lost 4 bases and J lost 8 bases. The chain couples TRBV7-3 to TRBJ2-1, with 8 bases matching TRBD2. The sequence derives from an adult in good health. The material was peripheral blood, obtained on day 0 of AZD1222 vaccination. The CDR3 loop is CASSSSGGLDEQFF. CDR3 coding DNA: TGTGCCAGCAGCTCATCGGGAGGGCTGGATGAGCAGTTCTTC.